In its sample, the clone carrying this T cell receptor (beta chain) was seen once. Its antigen is not identified. Profiling relied on immunoSEQ multiplex PCR, and the TCRdb table lists in-frame clones only, not all of them. The sample has about 48,000 clones, more than 75% seen once; the top ten hold 9.9%. The sample originates from a study of OX40 agonist ivuxolimab in advanced cancers. Study information: Patients receiving dose escalation had hepatocellular carcinoma, melanoma, renal cell or head and neck cancer. Past anti-PD-1, anti-PD-L1 or anti-CTLA-4 therapy was accepted, and roughly 38% had received some.

Regarding the study as a whole: CD8+ T cells (on average) carried more expanded clones than CD4+ T cells.

The TCR originated in an adult with an advanced solid tumor such as melanoma, head and neck, liver or kidney cancer. Sequences were derived from CD4+ or CD8+ T cells sorted from blood, sampled in a trial of the OX40 agonist ivuxolimab.

The CDR3 DNA sequence: TGTGCCAGCACCCATCGGGAGGGAAACACCGGGGAGCTGTTTTTT. Translating gives CASTHREGNTGELFF. The chain combines TRBV11-3 with TRBJ2-2; 8 bases line up with TRBD2. V gave up 7 bases and J gave up 2 bases; unmatched junction bases: 6. Germline V gene data show CDR1 as SGHNT and CDR2 as YENEEA. The CDR3 spans 15 residues. The full variable domain, with the rest looked up from reference TRBV11-3 and TRBJ2-2, is EAGVVQSPRYKIIEKKQPVAFWCNPISGHNTLYWYLQNLGQGPELLIRYENEEAVDDSQLPKDRFSAERLKGVDSTLKIQPAELGDSAVYLCASTHREGNTGELFFGEGSRLTVL.